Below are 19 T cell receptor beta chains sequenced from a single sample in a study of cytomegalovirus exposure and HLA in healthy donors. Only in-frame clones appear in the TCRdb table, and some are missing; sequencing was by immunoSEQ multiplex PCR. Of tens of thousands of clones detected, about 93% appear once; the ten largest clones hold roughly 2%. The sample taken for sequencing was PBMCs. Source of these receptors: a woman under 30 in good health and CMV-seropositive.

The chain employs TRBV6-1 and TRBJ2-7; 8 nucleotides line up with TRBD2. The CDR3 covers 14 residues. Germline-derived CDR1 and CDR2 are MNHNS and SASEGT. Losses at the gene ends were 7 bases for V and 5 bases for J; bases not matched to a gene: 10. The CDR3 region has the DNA TGTGCCAGCACTCCCACGGGAGGGGCCCACGAGCAGTACTTC. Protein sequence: CASTPTGGAHEQYF.

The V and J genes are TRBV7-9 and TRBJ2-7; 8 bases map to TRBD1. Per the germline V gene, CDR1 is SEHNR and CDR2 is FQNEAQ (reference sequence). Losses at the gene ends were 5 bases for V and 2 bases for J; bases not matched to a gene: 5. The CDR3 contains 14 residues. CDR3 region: CASSPPDRAYEQYF. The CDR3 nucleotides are TGTGCCAGCAGCCCCCCGGACAGGGCCTACGAGCAGTACTTC.

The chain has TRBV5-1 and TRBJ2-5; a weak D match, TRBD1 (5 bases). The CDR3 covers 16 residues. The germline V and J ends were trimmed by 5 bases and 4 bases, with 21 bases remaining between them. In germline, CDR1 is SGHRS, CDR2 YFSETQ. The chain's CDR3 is CASRSDFSGPLETQYF. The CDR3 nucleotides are TGCGCCAGCAGGTCCGACTTTTCAGGGCCCCTAGAGACCCAGTACTTC. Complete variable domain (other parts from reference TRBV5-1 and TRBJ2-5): KAGVTQTPRYLIKTRGQQVTLSCSPISGHRSVSWYQQTPGQGLQFLFEYFSETQRNKGNFPGRFSGRQFSNSRSEMNVSTLELGDSALYLCASRSDFSGPLETQYFGPGTRLLVL.

The CDR3 DNA follows: TGTGCCAGCAGCTTTTGGCAGGGGGAAGGAAACACCATATATTTT. Its translation is CASSFWQGEGNTIYF. The rearrangement links TRBV11-3 to TRBJ1-3, with 7 bases that match TRBD1. Germline V lookup: CDR1 SGHNT, CDR2 YENEEA. Trimming at V came to 3 bases and at J to 4 bases, leaving 6 bases not matched to a gene. The CDR3 totals 15 residues.

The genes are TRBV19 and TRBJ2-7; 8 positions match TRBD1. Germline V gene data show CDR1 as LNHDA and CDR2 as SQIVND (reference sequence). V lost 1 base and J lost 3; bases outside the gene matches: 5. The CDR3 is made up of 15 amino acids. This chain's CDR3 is CASSIGRGPNYEQYF. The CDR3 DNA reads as TGTGCCAGTAGTATAGGCAGGGGGCCCAACTACGAGCAGTACTTC.

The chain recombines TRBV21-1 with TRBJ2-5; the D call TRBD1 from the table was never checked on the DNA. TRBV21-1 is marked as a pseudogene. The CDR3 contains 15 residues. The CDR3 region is CASSNWTGRQETQYF. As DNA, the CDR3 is TGTGCCAGCAGCAACTGGACAGGGAGACAAGAGACCCAGTACTTC.

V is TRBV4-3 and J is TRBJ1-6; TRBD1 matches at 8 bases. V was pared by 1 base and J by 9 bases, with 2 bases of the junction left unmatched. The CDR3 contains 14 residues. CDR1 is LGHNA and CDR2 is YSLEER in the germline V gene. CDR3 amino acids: CASSQVDRVSPLHF. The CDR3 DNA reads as TGCGCCAGCAGCCAAGTGGACAGGGTTTCACCCCTCCACTTT.

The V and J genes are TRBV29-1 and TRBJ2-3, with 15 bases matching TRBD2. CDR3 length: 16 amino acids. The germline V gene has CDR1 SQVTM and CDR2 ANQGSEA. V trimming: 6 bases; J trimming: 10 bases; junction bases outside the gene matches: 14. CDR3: CSVPSGTSGGRAAQYF. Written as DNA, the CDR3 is TGCAGCGTCCCCTCCGGGACTAGCGGGGGGAGGGCGGCGCAGTATTTT.

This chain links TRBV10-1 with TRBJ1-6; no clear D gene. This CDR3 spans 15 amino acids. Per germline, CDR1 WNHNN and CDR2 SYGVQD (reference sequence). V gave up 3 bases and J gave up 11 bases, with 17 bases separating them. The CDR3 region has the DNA TGCGCCAGCAGTGAAGGCATCGCGGAATCCGCACCCCTCCACTTT. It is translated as CASSEGIAESAPLHF.

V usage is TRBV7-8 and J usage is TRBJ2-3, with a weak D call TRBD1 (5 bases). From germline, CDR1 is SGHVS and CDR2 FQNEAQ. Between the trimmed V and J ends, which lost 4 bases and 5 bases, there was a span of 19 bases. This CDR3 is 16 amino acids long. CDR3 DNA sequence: TGTGCCAGCAGCTCCCCATGGGGCCCGTTGGGAGATACGCAGTATTTT. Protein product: CASSSPWGPLGDTQYF.

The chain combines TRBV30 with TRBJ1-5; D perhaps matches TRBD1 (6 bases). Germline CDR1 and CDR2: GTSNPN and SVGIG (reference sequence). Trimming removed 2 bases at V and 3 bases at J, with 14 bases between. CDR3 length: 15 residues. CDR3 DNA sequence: TGTGCCTGGAGTAGATTGGACAGTCCCAATCAGCCCCAGCATTTT. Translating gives CAWSRLDSPNQPQHF.

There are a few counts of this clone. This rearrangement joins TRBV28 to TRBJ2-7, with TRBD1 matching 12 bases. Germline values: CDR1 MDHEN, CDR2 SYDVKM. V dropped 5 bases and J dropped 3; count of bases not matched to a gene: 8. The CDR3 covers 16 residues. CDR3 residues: CASSPGGTGGLYEQYF. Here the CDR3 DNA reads TGTGCCAGCAGTCCAGGGGGGACAGGGGGCCTCTACGAGCAGTACTTC.

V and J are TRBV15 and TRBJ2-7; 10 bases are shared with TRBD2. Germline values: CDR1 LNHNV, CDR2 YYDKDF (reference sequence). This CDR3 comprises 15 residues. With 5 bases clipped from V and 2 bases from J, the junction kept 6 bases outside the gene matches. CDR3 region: CATSGLAGATYEQYF. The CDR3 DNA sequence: TGTGCCACCAGCGGCCTAGCGGGAGCAACCTACGAGCAGTACTTC.

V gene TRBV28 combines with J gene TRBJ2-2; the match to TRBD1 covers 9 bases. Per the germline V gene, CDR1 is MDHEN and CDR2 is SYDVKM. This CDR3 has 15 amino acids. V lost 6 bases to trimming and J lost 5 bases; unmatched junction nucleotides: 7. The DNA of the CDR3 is TGTGCCAGCAGCTCGGCCGGGACAGGGACCGGGGAGCTGTTTTTT. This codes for CASSSAGTGTGELFF.

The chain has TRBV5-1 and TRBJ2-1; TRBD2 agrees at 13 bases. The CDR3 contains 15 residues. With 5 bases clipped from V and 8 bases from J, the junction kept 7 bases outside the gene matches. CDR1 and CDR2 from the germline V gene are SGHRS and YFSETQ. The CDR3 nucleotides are TGCGCCAGCAGATGGACTAGCGGGAGTGGCGATGAGCAGTTCTTC. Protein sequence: CASRWTSGSGDEQFF. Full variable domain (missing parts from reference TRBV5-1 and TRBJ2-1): KAGVTQTPRYLIKTRGQQVTLSCSPISGHRSVSWYQQTPGQGLQFLFEYFSETQRNKGNFPGRFSGRQFSNSRSEMNVSTLELGDSALYLCASRWTSGSGDEQFFGPGTRLTVL.

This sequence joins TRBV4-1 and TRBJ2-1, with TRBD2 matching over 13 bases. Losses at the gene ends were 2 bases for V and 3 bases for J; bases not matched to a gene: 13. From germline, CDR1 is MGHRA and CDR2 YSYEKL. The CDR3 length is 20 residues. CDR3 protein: CASSQLRTSGGPRSYNEQFF. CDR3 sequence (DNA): TGCGCCAGCAGCCAATTACGGACTAGCGGGGGTCCCCGTAGCTACAATGAGCAGTTCTTC.

The CDR3 is CASSLRTGGTDTQYF. CDR3 nucleotide sequence: TGTGCCAGCAGCTTGAGGACAGGCGGCACAGATACGCAGTATTTT. This chain links TRBV5-8 with TRBJ2-3; 7 bases are a match to TRBD1. The CDR3 extends over 15 amino acids. The ends lost 1 base at V and 1 base at J; junction bases unmatched: 3. Germline-derived CDR1 and CDR2 are SGHTS and YDEGEE.

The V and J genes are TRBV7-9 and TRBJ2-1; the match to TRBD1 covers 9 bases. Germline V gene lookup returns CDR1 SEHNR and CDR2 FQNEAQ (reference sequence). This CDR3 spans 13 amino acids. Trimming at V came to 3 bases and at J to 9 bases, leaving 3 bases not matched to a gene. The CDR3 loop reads CASSLGQGSEQFF. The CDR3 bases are TGTGCCAGCAGCTTGGGACAGGGCAGTGAGCAGTTCTTC.

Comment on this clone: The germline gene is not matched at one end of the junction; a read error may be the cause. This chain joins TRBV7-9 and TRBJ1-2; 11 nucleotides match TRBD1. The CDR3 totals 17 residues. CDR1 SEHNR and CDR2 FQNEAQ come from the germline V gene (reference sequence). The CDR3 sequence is CASSVAGQGARNYGYTF. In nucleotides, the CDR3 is TGTGCCAGCAGCGTAGCCGGACAGGGGGCGAGGAACTATGGCTACACCTTC.